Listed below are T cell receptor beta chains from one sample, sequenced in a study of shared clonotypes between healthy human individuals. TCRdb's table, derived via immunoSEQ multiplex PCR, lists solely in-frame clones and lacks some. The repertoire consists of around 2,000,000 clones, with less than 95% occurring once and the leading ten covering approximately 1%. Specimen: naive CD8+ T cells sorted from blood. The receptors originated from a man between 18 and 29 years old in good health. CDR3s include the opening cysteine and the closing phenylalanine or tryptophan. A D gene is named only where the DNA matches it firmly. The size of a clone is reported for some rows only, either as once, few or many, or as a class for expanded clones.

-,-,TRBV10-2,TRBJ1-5,CASSESRRSNQPQHF,TGCGCCAGCAGTGAGTCGCGGAGGAGCAATCAGCCCCAGCATTTT
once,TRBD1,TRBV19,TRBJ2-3,CASSTQGTATDTQYF,TGTGCCAGTAGTACCCAGGGGACAGCGACAGATACGCAGTATTTT
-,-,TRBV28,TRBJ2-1,CASSLSAQWDNEQFF,TGTGCCAGCAGTTTATCAGCCCAATGGGACAATGAGCAGTTCTTC
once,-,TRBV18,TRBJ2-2,CASSPTQTGELFF,TGTGCCAGCTCACCCACACAAACCGGGGAGCTGTTTTTT
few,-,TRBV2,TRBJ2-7,CASSAGRTYEQYF,TGTGCCAGCTCAGCAGGTCGGACCTACGAGCAGTACTTC
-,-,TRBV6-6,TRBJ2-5,CASSYLEALTGTQYF,TGTGCCAGCAGTTACCTCGAGGCGTTAACGGGGACCCAGTACTTC
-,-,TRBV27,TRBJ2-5,CASSFAAGLETQYF,TGTGCCAGCAGTTTCGCGGCGGGACTAGAGACCCAGTACTTC
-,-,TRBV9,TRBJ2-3,CASSVVGGSTDTQYF,TGTGCCAGCAGCGTAGTGGGCGGTAGCACAGATACGCAGTATTTT
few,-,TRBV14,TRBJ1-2,CASSFGQWYGYTF,TGTGCCAGCAGCTTCGGACAGTGGTATGGCTACACCTTC
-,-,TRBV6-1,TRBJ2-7,CASRGPYEQYF,TGTGCCAGCCGAGGACCCTACGAGCAGTACTTC
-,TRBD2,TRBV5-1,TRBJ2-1,CASSLSGGPPFLGNEQFF,TGCGCCAGCAGCCTTAGCGGGGGGCCTCCCTTTTTGGGCAATGAGCAGTTCTTC
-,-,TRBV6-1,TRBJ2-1,CASSEWQVYNEQFF,TGTGCCAGCAGTGAGTGGCAGGTTTACAATGAGCAGTTCTTC
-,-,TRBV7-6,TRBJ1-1,CASSLSPTNTEAFF,TGTGCCAGCAGCTTATCGCCGACGAACACTGAAGCTTTCTTT
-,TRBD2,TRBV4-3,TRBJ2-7,CASSPLWDYPNEQYF,TGCGCCAGCAGCCCCCTATGGGACTATCCTAACGAGCAGTACTTC
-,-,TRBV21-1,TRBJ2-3,CASSPVGCGTDTQYF,-
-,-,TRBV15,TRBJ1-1,CATSRDFMNTEAFF,TGTGCCACCAGCAGGGACTTCATGAACACTGAAGCTTTCTTT
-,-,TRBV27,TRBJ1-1,CASSSSSGDMNTEAFF,TGTGCCAGCAGTTCGTCGTCAGGTGATATGAACACTGAAGCTTTCTTT
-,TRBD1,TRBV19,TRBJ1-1,CASSIMPRQGNMNTEAFF,TGTGCCAGTAGTATAATGCCCCGACAGGGGAACATGAACACTGAAGCTTTCTTT
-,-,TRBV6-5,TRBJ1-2,CASSYSISKDYGYTF,TGTGCCAGCAGTTACTCGATATCCAAGGACTATGGCTACACCTTC
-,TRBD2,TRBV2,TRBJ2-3,CAGSGGAPDTQYF,TGTGCCGGTAGCGGGGGGGCGCCAGATACGCAGTATTTT